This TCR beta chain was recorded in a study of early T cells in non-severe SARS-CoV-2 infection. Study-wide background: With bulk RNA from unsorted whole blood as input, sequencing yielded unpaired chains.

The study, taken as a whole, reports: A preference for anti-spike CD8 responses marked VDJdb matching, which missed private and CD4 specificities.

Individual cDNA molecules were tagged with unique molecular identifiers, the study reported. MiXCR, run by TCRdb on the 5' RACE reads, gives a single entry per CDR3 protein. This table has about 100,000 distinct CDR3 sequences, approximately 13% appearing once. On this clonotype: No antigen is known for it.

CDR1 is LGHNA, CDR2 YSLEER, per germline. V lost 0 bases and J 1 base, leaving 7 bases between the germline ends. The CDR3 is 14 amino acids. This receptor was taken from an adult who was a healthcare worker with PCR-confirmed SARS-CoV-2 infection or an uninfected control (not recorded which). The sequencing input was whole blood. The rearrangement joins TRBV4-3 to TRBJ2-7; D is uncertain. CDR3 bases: TGCGCCAGCAGCCAAGAAGAAGGTTCCTACGAGCAGTACTTC. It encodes CASSQEEGSYEQYF.